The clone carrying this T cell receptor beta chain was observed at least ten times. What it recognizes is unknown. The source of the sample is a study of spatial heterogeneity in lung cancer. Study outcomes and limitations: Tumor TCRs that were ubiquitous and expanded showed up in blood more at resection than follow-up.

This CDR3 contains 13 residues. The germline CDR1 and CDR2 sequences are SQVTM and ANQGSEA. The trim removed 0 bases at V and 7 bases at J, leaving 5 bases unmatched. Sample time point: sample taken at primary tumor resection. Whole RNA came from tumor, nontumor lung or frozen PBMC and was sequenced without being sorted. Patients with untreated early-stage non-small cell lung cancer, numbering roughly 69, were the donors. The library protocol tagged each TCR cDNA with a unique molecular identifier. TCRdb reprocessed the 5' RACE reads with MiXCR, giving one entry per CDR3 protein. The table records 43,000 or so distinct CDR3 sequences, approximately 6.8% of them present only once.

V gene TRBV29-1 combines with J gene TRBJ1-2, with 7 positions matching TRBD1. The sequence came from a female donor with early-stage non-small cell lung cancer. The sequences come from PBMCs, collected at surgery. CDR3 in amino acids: CSVEEDRLFGYTF. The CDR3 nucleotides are TGCAGCGTTGAAGAGGACAGGCTTTTTGGCTACACCTTC.